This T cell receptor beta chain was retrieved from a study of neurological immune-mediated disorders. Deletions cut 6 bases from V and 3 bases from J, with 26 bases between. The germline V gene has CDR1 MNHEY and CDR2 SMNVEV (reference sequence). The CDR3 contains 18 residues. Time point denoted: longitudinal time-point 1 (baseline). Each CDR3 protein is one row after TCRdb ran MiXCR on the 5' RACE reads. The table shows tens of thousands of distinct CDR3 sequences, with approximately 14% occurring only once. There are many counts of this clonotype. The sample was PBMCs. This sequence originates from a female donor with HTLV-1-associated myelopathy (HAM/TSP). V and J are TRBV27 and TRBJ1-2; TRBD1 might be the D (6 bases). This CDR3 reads CASSPPYRVGDSHYGYTF. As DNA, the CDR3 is TGTGCCAGCAGCCCGCCATACAGGGTAGGAGATTCCCACTATGGCTACACCTTC.